The sequence of this T cell receptor beta chain was determined in a study of T cell repertoires in cytomegalovirus infection. Whole-study findings and limits: Ex vivo responses were dominated by HLA-C-restricted CMV-specific TCR beta clonotypes.

The V gene's germline CDR1 is MNHNS and CDR2 SASEGT. Germline trimming cut 6 bases from V and 6 bases from J; bases unmatched to any gene: 4. This CDR3 comprises 13 residues. A word on this clonotype: The target antigen is unknown.

MiXCR, run by TCRdb on the reads, gives a single entry per CDR3 protein. Of fewer than 900,000 distinct CDR3 sequences in the sample, 25% to 35% are singletons; the top ten hold around 14%. The input for sequencing was cultured CD8+ T cells from PBMCs, taken from culture after CMV antigen stimulation. This TCR derives from a human donor in good health (CMV status not recorded). Some clones in this sample may be carry-over from other donors' samples. V and J are TRBV6-1 and TRBJ1-1; 10 nucleotides align to TRBD1. The CDR3 spells CASRTGGVAEAFF. The DNA of the CDR3 is TGTGCCAGCAGGACAGGGGGCGTCGCTGAAGCTTTCTTT.